This T cell receptor (beta chain) was sequenced for a study of blood T cell repertoires in COVID-19. CDR3 length: 14 residues. V was pared by 1 base and J by 6 bases, with 3 bases of the junction left unmatched. Germline V gene lookup returns CDR1 LGHNA and CDR2 YNFKEQ. Assay: immunoSEQ multiplex PCR; the TCRdb copy retains only in-frame clones and omits some. The profile shows around 100,000 clones, 80% to 90% of them singletons. This chain links TRBV4-2 with TRBJ2-1, with TRBD1 matching 7 bases. This receptor was obtained from an elderly man with acute or convalescent COVID-19. Source material: peripheral blood. CDR3 protein: CASSQVGQINEQFF. CDR3 DNA sequence: TGTGCCAGCAGCCAAGTGGGACAGATCAATGAGCAGTTCTTC.